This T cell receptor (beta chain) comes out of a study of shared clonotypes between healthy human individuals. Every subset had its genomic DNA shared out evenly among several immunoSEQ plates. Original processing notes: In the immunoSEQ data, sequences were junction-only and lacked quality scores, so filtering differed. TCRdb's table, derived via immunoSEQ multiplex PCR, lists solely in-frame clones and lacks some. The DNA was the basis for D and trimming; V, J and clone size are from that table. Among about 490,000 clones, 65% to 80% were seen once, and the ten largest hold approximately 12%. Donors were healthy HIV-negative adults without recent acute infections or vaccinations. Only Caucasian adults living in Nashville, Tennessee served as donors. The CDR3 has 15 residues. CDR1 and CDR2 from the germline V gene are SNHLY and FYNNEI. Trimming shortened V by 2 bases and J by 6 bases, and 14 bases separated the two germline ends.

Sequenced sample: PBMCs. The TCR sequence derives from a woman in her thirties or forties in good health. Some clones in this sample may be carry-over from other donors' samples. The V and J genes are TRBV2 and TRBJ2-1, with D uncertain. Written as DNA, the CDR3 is TGTGCCAGCAGTGAACTGAAGTTCAGAATCAATGAGCAGTTCTTC. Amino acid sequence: CASSELKFRINEQFF.